This T cell receptor (beta chain) originates from a study of human T cells and chemical hapten exposure. Study details: Patch testing placed 0.01% DPC on the upper back, with readings at 6 days.

This clonotype was detected only a few times. TCRdb reanalysed the RACE reads using MiXCR and keeps one entry per CDR3 protein. This sample carries more than 250,000 distinct CDR3 sequences, 7.7% of them seen once, and the ten largest clones take 0.9% to 1.5%. Stated time point: pre-sensitization, week 0. Treatment noted: therapeutic diphenylcyclopropenone sensitization with weekly scalp DPC. This CDR3 contains 14 residues. Looked up from germline, CDR1 is LGHDT and CDR2 is YNNKEL (reference sequence). Trimming cost V 2 bases and J 0 bases, with 7 bases left between them. The TCR was taken from a man aged 18 to 29 with alopecia areata. Some clones in this sample may be carry-over from other donors' samples. This sample comprised whole blood, obtained in connection with sensitization to the hapten diphenylcyclopropenone (DPC). V is TRBV3-1 and J is TRBJ2-5, with unresolved D. CDR3 sequence: CASSQTQYQETQYF. CDR3 nucleotide sequence: TGTGCCAGCAGCCAAACACAGTACCAAGAGACCCAGTACTTC.